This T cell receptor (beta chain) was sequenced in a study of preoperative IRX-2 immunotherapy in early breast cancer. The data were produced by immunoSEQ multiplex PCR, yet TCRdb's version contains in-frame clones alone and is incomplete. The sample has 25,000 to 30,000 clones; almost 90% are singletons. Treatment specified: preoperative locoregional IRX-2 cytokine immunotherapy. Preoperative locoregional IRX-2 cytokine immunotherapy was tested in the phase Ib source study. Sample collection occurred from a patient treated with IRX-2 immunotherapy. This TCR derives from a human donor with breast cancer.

The CDR3 loop reads CASSRGLSGETQYF. DNA for the CDR3: TGTGCCAGCAGCCGGGGGCTCAGCGGGGAGACCCAGTACTTC. This sequence joins TRBV7-2 and TRBJ2-5; the D call may be TRBD1 or TRBD2 (6 bases each). CDR1 SGHTA and CDR2 FQGNSA come from the germline V gene. The CDR3 loop spans 14 amino acids. The V gene lost 5 bases and the J gene lost 5 bases, with 15 bases spanning the gap.